This TCR beta chain was obtained from a study of control samples from healthy donors and cancer patients. Trimming took 9 bases from V and 0 from J, leaving 12 bases between them. CDR3 length equals 15 residues. From germline, CDR1 is KGHSH and CDR2 LQKENI. The protocol was immunoSEQ multiplex PCR, while the TCRdb copy is restricted to in-frame clones and leaves out a portion. The sample yields tens of thousands of clones, 70% to 90% seen once. The chain is built from TRBV18 and TRBJ2-6; D is uncertain. Material: blood. This clonotype was obtained from a woman aged 50 to 60 in good health. The CDR3 coding sequence is TGTGCCAGTAGGAACCCAGGCTCTGGGGCCAACGTCCTGACTTTC. Translating gives CASRNPGSGANVLTF. Full variable domain (remainder filled in from reference TRBV18 and TRBJ2-6): NAGVMQNPRHLVRRRGQEARLRCSPMKGHSHVYWYRQLPEEGLKFMVYLQKENIIDESGMPKERFSAEFPKEGPSILRIQQVVRGDSAAYFCASRNPGSGANVLTFGAGSRLTVL.